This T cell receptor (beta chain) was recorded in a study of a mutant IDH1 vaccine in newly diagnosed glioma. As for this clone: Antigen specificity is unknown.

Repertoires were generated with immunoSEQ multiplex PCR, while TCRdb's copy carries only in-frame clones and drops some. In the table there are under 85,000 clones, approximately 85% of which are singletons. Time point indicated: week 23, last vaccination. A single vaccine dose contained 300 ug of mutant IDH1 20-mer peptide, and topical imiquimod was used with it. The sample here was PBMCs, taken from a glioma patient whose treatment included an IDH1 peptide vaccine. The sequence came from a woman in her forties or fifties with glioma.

The CDR3 loop reads CASSDSYSNQPQHF. CDR3 coding DNA: TGTGCCAGCAGTGACAGTTATAGCAATCAGCCCCAGCATTTT. The V and J genes are TRBV27 and TRBJ1-5; D might be TRBD1 (5 bases). V was trimmed by 5 bases and J by 0 bases, leaving 8 bases between them. The CDR3 contains 14 residues. Germline V gene sequence: CDR1 MNHEY, CDR2 SMNVEV (reference sequence).